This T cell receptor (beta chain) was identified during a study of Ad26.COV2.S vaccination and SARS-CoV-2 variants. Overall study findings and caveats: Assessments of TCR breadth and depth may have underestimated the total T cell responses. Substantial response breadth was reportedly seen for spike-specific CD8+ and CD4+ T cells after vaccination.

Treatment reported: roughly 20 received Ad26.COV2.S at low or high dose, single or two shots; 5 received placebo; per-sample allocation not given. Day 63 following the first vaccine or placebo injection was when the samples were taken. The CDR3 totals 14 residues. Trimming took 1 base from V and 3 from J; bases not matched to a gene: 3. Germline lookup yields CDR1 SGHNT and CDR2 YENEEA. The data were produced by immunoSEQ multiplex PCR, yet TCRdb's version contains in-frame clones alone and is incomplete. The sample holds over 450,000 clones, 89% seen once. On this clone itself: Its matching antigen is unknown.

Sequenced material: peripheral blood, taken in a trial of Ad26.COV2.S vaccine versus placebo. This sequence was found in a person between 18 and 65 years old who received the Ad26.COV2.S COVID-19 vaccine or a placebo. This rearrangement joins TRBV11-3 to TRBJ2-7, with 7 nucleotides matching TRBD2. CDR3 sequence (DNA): TGTGCCAGCAGCTTAGGAGCTAGCGGCTACGAGCAGTACTTC. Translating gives CASSLGASGYEQYF.